One and the same sample provided the 11 T cell receptor beta chains below, sequenced in a study of T-cell memory formation after mild COVID-19. TCRdb reprocessed the 5' RACE reads via MiXCR and lists one record per CDR3 protein. The sample includes over 300,000 distinct CDR3 sequences, around a fifth of them seen just once. Sequencing was carried out using PBMCs or a T cell subset sorted from them (not recorded which). The receptors originated from a man between 18 and 35 years old who had mild COVID-19 (a few samples of this study predate the infection). Cell type and time point are not known.

The gene calls are TRBV6-5 and TRBJ1-2; the match to TRBD1 covers 8 bases. The CDR3 is 15 amino acids. CDR1 and CDR2 (germline): MNHEY, SVGAGI. Unmatched junction bases numbered 8, after V lost 3 bases and J lost 5 bases. The CDR3 DNA is TGTGCCAGCAGTTATGAAGGACAGGGTACTTATGGCTACACCTTC. Translation: CASSYEGQGTYGYTF.

The chain carries TRBV24-1 and TRBJ2-3; 9 bases map to TRBD1. V dropped 3 bases and J dropped 4; count of bases not matched to a gene: 10. The CDR3 sequence is 17 residues long. Germline CDR1 KGHDR, CDR2 SFDVKD. The CDR3 sequence is CATSDPLTGGVADTQYF. DNA of the CDR3: TGTGCCACCAGTGATCCGTTGACAGGGGGGGTTGCAGATACGCAGTATTTT.

The chain's CDR3 is CSVWGVAGETQYF. CDR3 DNA sequence: TGCAGCGTCTGGGGGGTGGCAGGAGAGACCCAGTACTTC. The chain uses TRBV29-1 and TRBJ2-5, with D perhaps matching TRBD2 (6 bases). The CDR3 loop spans 13 amino acids. V dropped 6 bases and J dropped 4 bases, with 15 bases sitting between them. Germline V lookup: CDR1 SQVTM, CDR2 ANQGSEA.

This clonotype was picked up a small number of times. The rearrangement links TRBV24-1 to TRBJ2-3; 7 bases fit TRBD1. Germline values: CDR1 KGHDR, CDR2 SFDVKD. The V gene end was trimmed by 7 bases and the J gene end by 0 bases; junction bases not matched to a gene: 9. The length of the CDR3 is 16 residues. The CDR3 region has the DNA TGTGCCACCAGCCCCCCCAGGGACAGCAGCACAGATACGCAGTATTTT. The encoded protein is CATSPPRDSSTDTQYF.

This clonotype was seen only a few times. This chain links TRBV6-2 or TRBV6-3 with TRBJ2-7, with D perhaps matching TRBD1 or TRBD2 (5 bases each). The CDR3 runs 13 residues. The V and J ends lost 5 bases and 2 bases respectively, with 10 bases between them. Per the germline V gene, CDR1 is MNHEY and CDR2 is SVGEGT. The CDR3 loop is CASSGTEPYEQYF. In DNA form, the CDR3 reads TGTGCCAGCAGTGGGACCGAACCCTACGAGCAGTACTTC.

The chain links TRBV20-1 to TRBJ2-3; no reliable D call. Trimming removed 6 bases at V and 6 bases at J, with 7 bases between. CDR3 length: 10 amino acids. Germline V gene lookup returns CDR1 DFQATT and CDR2 SNEGSKA (reference sequence). The CDR3 DNA reads TGCAGTGCCGTATGGGATACGCAGTATTTT. This translates into CSAVWDTQYF.

The V gene is TRBV27, the J gene TRBJ2-1; D is possibly TRBD1 (6 bases). The CDR3 length is 14 residues. V lost 5 bases to trimming and J lost 10 bases, with 18 bases between them. CDR1 and CDR2 (germline): MNHEY, SMNVEV (reference sequence). The CDR3 sequence: CASSPSGQSGEQFF. The DNA for the CDR3 is TGTGCCAGCAGTCCATCCGGACAGTCCGGAGAGCAGTTCTTC.

This chain uses TRBV20-1 with TRBJ1-1; D gene uncertain. CDR1 DFQATT and CDR2 SNEGSKA come from the germline V gene (reference sequence). The CDR3 sequence is 12 residues long. Trimming stripped 8 bases from V and 1 base from J, with 11 bases between. The CDR3 bases are TGCAGTATCTTGGGTCCGAACACTGAAGCTTTCTTT. Translating gives CSILGPNTEAFF.

This clonotype was observed a handful of times. The rearrangement links TRBV5-1 to TRBJ1-1, with TRBD1 identical over 8 bases. The ends lost 1 base at V and 5 bases at J; junction bases unmatched: 4. CDR3 length equals 14 residues. Germline CDR1 reads SGHRS; CDR2 reads YFSETQ. CDR3 in amino acids: CASSLQGTGTEAFF. CDR3 bases: TGCGCCAGCAGCTTGCAAGGGACAGGTACTGAAGCTTTCTTT.

This clonotype has a single count. The chain uses TRBV20-1 and TRBJ1-1; TRBD1 aligns across 8 bases. Per germline, CDR1 DFQATT and CDR2 SNEGSKA (reference sequence). V was clipped by 1 base and J by 5 bases; unmatched bases: 9. The CDR3 covers 15 residues. CDR3 sequence (DNA): TGCAGTGCTAGAGTCCCGGTACAGGGGGGAACTGAAGCTTTCTTT. This encodes CSARVPVQGGTEAFF.

This clonotype came up a few times. In nucleotides, the CDR3 is TGTGCCAGCACCAACCTGGGACTAGCGAACACCCTTGGCACAGATACGCAGTATTTT. Residues: CASTNLGLANTLGTDTQYF. The chain joins TRBV12-3 or TRBV12-4 to TRBJ2-3; 10 bases align to TRBD2. Trimming took 7 bases from V and 1 from J; bases not matched to a gene: 17. The CDR3 runs 19 residues.